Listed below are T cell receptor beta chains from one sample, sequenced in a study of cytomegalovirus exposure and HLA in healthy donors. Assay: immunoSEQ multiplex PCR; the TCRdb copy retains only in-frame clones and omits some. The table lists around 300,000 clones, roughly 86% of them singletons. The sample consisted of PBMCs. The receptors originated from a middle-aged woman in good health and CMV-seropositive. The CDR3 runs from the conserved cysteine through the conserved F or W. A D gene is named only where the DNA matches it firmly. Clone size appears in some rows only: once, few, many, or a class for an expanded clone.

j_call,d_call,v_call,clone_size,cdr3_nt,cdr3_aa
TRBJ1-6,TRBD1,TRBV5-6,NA,TGTGCCAGCAGCTTGGGGGGACAGGAGAGCTCCTATAATTCACCCCTCCACTTT,CASSLGGQESSYNSPLHF
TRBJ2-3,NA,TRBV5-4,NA,TGTGCCAGCAGCCTATCTTCGGGGAGTAGGGCAGATACGCAGTATTTT,CASSLSSGSRADTQYF
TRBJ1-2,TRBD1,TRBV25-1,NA,TGTGCCAGCAGGACAGGGGGTGACTATGGCTACACCTTC,CASRTGGDYGYTF
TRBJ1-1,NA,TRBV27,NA,TGTGCCAGCAGATCAGGGAACACTGAAGCTTTCTTT,CASRSGNTEAFF
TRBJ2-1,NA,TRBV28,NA,TGTGCCAGCAGTTTGGTTCGCCCGAACTCCAATGAGCAGTTCTTC,CASSLVRPNSNEQFF
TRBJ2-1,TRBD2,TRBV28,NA,TGTGCCAGCAGTATTCTAGCGGGAGGGCGGGATGAGCAGTTCTTC,CASSILAGGRDEQFF
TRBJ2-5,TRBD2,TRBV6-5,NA,TGTGCCAGCAGTGCAAGGACTAGCGGAGAAGAGACCCAGTACTTC,CASSARTSGEETQYF
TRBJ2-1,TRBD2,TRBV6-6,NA,TGTGCCAGCAGTTCCCCAGCGGGAGGCGCCTACAATGAGCAGTTCTTC,CASSSPAGGAYNEQFF
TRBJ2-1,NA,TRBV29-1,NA,TGCAGCGTTTGGGCCCAGGGTCACTTTCCCTACAATGAGCAGTTCTTC,CSVWAQGHFPYNEQFF
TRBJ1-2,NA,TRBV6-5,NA,TGTGCCAGCAGTTACTCGGGGGGACTGAACTATGGCTACACCTTC,CASSYSGGLNYGYTF
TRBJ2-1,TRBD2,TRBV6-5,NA,TGTGCCAGCAGTTACTCTGGGGCTAGCGGAAACAATGAGCAGTTCTTC,CASSYSGASGNNEQFF
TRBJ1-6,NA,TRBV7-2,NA,TGTGCCAGCAGCTTATTGGTAGGGGTGGGTAATTCACCCCTCCACTTT,CASSLLVGVGNSPLHF
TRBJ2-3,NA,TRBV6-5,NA,TGTGCCAGCAGACGCACGCGGGGTGAAGATACGCAGTATTTT,CASRRTRGEDTQYF
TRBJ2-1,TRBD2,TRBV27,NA,TGTGCCAGCAGTCCCCTGGCGGGAGGAGGACATGAGCAGTTCTTC,CASSPLAGGGHEQFF
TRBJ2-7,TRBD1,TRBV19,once,TGTGCCAGTAGCCGGGACAGGTCCTACGAGCAGTACTTC,CASSRDRSYEQYF
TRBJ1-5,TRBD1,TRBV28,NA,TGTGCCAGCAGTTGGGACAGCGCGGTCAGCAATCAGCCCCAGCATTTT,CASSWDSAVSNQPQHF
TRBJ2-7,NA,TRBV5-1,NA,TGCGCCAGCAGCTTCGGACTGAACTACGAGCAGTACTTC,CASSFGLNYEQYF
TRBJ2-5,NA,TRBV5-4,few,TGTGCCAGCAGCTTTCGGGTCTTTAGCGGAGGCCTTGGAGAGACCCAGTACTTC,CASSFRVFSGGLGETQYF
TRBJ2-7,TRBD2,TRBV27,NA,TGTGCCAGCAGTTTATCTTCGGGAGGAACCTACGAGCAGTACTTC,CASSLSSGGTYEQYF
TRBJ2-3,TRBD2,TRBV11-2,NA,TGTGCCAGCAGCTTTTCTCTAGCGGGAGGGATGGATACGCAGTATTTT,CASSFSLAGGMDTQYF
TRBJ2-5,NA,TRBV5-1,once,TGCGCCAGCAGCTTGGCGGCAGGTGAAGAGACCCAGTACTTC,CASSLAAGEETQYF
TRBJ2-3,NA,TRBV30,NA,TGTGCCTGGAGTGTACCAGGGGCGCAGGCCCGAGGGCGGACGCAGTATTTT,CAWSVPGAQARGRTQYF
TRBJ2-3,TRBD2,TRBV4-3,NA,TGCGCCAGCAGCCAATCGGCTAGCGGGATCACAGATACGCAGTATTTT,CASSQSASGITDTQYF
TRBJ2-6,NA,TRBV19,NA,TGTGCCAGCCAAAGGGGCAGAAACTCTGGGGCCAACGTCCTGACTTTC,CASQRGRNSGANVLTF
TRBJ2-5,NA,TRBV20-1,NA,TGCAGTGCTAGTCTAGAGACCCAGTACTTC,CSASLETQYF
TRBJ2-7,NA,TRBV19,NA,TGTGCCAGTAGTATTTCACAGGGCGGTTCCTACGAGCAGTACTTC,CASSISQGGSYEQYF
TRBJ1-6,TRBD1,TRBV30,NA,TGTGCCTGGAGTTCGGGACAGGGGAATTCACCCCTCCACTTT,CAWSSGQGNSPLHF
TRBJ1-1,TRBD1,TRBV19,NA,TGTGCCAGCTCACAGGGGGTGGGGGCCACTGAAGCTTTCTTT,CASSQGVGATEAFF
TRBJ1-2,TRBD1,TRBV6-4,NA,TGTGCCAGCAGACCCGGGACAGACTATGGCTACACCTTC,CASRPGTDYGYTF
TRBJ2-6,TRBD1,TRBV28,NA,TGTGCCAGCAGCAGGGACAGCTCTGGGGCCAACGTCCTGACTTTC,CASSRDSSGANVLTF
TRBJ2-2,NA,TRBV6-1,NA,TGTGCCACCGCCTGGCGGGTGGACGGGGAGCTGTTTTTT,CATAWRVDGELFF
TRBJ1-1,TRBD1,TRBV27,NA,TGTGCCAGTTCTCCCGGGACAGAGATGAACACTGAAGCTTTCTTT,CASSPGTEMNTEAFF
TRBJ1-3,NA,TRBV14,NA,TGTGCCAGCAGCCAAGTGGGAGGGGCTGGAAACACCATATATTTT,CASSQVGGAGNTIYF
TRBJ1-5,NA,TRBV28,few,TGTGCCAGCAGATCCAGCGGAGGGGCTCAGCCCCAGCATTTT,CASRSSGGAQPQHF
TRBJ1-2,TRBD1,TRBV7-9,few,TGTGCCAGCAGCTACCGGGACAGAACTAACTATGGCTACACCTTC,CASSYRDRTNYGYTF
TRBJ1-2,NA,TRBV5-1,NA,TGCGCCAGCAGCGATACGAGACAGCCTGCTAACTATGGCTACACCTTC,CASSDTRQPANYGYTF
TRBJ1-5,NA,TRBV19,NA,TGTGCCAGTAGTATAGCGGTAAATCAGCCCCAGCATTTT,CASSIAVNQPQHF
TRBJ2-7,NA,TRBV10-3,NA,TGTGCCATCAGTGAGTCAGACAGGTCATCCTACGAGCAGTACTTC,CAISESDRSSYEQYF
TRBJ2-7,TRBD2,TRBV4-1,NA,TGCGCCAGCAGCCAGGGACTAGCCTACGAGCAGTACTTC,CASSQGLAYEQYF
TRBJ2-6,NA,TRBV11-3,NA,TGTGCCAGCTCCCCCCAGGGCTCTGGGGCCAACGTCCTGACTTTC,CASSPQGSGANVLTF
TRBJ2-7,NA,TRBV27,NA,TGTGCCAGCAGTTTAGGGCTTGGGTACGAGCAGTACTTC,CASSLGLGYEQYF
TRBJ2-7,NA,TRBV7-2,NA,TGTGCCAGCAGCTTAGGGGCGGGGGCCGAGCAGTACTTC,CASSLGAGAEQYF
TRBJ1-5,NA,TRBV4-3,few,TGCGCCAGCAGCCAAACGCGGGGGGTGGGGGGTAGCAATCAGCCCCAGCATTTT,CASSQTRGVGGSNQPQHF
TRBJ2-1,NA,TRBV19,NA,TGTGCCAGTATGAAGCGAGCGCCCTACAATGAGCAGTTCTTC,CASMKRAPYNEQFF
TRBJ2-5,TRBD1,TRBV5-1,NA,TGCGCCAGCAGCTTGGACGCAGGAGGACAGGGGGAGACCCAGTACTTC,CASSLDAGGQGETQYF
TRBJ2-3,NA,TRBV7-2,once,TGTGCCAGCAGTGGGGGCGGGAGTGCACGAGATACGCAGTATTTT,CASSGGGSARDTQYF